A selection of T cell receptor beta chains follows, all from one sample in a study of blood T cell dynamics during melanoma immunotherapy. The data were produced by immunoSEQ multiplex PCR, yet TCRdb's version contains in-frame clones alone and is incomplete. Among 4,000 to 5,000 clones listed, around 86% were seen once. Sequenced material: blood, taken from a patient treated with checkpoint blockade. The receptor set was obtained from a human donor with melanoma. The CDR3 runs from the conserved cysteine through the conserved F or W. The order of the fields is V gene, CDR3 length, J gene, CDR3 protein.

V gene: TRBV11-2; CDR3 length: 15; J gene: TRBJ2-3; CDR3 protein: CASRISGQITDTQYF
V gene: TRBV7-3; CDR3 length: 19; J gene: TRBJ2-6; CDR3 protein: CASSPTGSGPTSGANVLTF
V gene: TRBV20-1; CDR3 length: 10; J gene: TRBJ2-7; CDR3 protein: CSAGEGEQYF
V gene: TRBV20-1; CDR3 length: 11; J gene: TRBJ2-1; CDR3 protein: CSALHRNEQFF
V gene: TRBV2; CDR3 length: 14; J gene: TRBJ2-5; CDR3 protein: CASLGTSGKETQYF
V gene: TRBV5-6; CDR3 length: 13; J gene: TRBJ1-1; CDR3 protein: CASSRDLPPPAFF
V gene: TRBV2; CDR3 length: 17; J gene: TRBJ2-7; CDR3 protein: CASSEQDLAGYSYEQYF
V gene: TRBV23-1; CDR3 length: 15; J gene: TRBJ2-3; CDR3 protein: CASSQFREATDTQYF
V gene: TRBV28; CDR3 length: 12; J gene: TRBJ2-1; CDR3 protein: CASMLRGNEQFF
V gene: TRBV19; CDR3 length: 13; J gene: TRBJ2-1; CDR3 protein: CASRGLAYNEQFF
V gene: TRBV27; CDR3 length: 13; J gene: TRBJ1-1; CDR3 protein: CASSLDRLRGAFF
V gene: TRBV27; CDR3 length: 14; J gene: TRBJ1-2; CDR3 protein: CASSSWAENYGYTF
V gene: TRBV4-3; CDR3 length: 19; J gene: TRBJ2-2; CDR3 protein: CASSQDSGTAFRGTGELFF
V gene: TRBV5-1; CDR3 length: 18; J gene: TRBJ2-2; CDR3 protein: CASSLVRDSIRNTGELFF
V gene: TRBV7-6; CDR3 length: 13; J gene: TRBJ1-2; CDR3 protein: CASSLGPLYGYTF
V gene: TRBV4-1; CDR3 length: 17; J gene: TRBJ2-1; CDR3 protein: CASSRGANGSSGNEQFF
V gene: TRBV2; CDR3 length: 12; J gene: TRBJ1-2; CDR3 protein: CASSVRAAGYTF
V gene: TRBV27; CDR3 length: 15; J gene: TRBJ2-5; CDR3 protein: CASSSLSNRVQTQYF
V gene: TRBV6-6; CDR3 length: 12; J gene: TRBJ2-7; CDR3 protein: CASSPDRYEQYF
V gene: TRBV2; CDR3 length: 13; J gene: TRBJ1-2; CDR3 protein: CASSEARNYGYTF
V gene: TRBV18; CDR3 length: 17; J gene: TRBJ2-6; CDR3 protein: CASSPAGGGSGANVLTF
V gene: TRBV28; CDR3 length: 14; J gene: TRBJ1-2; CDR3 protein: CASSSHGQDYGYTF
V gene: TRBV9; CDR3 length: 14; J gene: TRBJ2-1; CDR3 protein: CASSGDGLAGENFF
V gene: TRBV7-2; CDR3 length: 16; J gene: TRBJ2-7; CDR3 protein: CASSLEVGTRHYEQYF
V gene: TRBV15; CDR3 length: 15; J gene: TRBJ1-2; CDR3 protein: CATSRESATVYGYTF
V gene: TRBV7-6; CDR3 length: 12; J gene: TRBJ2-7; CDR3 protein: CASSGTDYEQYF
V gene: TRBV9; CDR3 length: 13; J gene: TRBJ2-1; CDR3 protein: CASSPRRVPEQFF
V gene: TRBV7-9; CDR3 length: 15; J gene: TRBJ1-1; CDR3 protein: CASNRRDRGLSEAFF
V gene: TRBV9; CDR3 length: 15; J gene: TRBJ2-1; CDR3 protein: CASSESGSSYNEQFF
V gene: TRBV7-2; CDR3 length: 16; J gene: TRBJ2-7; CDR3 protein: CASSFTPGQLSYEQYF
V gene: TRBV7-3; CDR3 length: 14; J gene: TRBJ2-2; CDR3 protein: CASTANPNTGELFF
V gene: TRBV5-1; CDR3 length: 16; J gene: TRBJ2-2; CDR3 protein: CASSLVLASNTGELFF
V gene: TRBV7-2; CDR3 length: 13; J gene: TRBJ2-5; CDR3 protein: CASSTSTQETQYF
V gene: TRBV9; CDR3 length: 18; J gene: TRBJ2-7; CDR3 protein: CASSAEEGWGQLTYEQYF
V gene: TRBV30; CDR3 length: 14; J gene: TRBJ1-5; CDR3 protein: CAWSTNTGPQPQHF
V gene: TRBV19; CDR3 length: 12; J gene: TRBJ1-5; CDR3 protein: CASSVLNQPQHF
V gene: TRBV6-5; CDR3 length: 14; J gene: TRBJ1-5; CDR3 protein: CASRATAGSQPQHF
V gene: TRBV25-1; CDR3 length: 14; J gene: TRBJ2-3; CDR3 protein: CASSGGYSTDTQYF
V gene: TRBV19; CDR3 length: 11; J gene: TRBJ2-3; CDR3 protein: CASSHTDTQYF
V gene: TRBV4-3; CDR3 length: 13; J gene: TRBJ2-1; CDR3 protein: CASSQDGDYEQFF
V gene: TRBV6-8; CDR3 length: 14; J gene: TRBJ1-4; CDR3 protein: CASSRQRAQEKLFF
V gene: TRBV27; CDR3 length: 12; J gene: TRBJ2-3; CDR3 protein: CASSSRTGTQYF
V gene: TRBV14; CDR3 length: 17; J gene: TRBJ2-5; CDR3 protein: CAKAFLGNGGGTETQYF
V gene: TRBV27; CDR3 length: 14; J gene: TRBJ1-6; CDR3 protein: CASSLDRGYSPLHF
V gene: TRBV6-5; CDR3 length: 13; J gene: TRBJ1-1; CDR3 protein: CASSSGRNTEAFF
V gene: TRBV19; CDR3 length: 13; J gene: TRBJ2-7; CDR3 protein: CASSIDRFYEQYF
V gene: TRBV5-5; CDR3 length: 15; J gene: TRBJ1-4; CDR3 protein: CASSLYTATNEKLFF
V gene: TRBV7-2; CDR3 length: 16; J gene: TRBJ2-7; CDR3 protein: CASSPYSGVSSYEQYF
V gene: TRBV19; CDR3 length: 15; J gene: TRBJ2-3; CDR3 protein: CASSPRGPSTDTQYF
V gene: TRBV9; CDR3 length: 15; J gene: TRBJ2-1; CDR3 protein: CASSVGQATYNEQFF
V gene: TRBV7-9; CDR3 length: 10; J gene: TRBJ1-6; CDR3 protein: CASNPESLHF
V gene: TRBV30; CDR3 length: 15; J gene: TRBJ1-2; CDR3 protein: CAWSVTGQGQYGYTF
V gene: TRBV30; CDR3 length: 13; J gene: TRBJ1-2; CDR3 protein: CAWSYTGARGYTF